A single sample gave rise to the 25 T cell receptor beta chains below, sequenced in a study of blood T cell repertoires in COVID-19 (TCRdb year 2020). Library creation used the immunoSEQ multiplex PCR assay. TCRdb took this table from immuneACCESS and kept in-frame rearrangements with V and J called. Such tables lack part of the clones; where checked against another copy, unresolved V genes explain under half of the gap, and the rest is unexplained. The sample table records fewer than 95,000 clones; around two thirds of these occur just once. The ten largest clones represent less than 5% of the sample. Sequencing was performed on peripheral blood. Every receptor here comes from a man aged 65-85 years with COVID-19, enrolled during active disease.

This chain connects TRBV5-1 to TRBJ1-2, with 7 bases that match TRBD1. Looked up from germline, CDR1 is SGHRS and CDR2 is YFSETQ. The ends lost 4 bases at V and 4 bases at J; junction bases unmatched: 13. The CDR3 runs 16 residues. CDR3 amino acids: CASSGISQGMGYGYTF. DNA for the CDR3: TGCGCCAGCAGCGGGATTTCACAGGGGATGGGCTATGGCTACACCTTC.

The rearrangement uses TRBV12-3 or TRBV12-4 and TRBJ1-5; D not certain. CDR3 length: 13 residues. Trimming took 5 bases from V and 4 from J, leaving 9 bases between them. CDR3 sequence: CASSGLRNQPQHF. CDR3 sequence (DNA): TGTGCCAGCAGTGGACTGAGAAATCAGCCCCAGCATTTT.

This clone appeared a few times. The chain joins TRBV4-2 to TRBJ2-6; D ambiguous. CDR1 and CDR2 from the germline V gene are LGHNA and YNFKEQ. The CDR3 contains 17 residues. The germline V and J ends were trimmed by 1 base and 1 base, with 11 bases remaining between them. For the CDR3, the DNA is TGTGCCAGCAGCCAAGTCCCAGGTTCTTCTGGGGCCAACGTCCTGACTTTC. Translation: CASSQVPGSSGANVLTF.

V and J are TRBV3-1 (or the pseudogene TRBV3-2) and TRBJ2-4; D is possibly TRBD2 (7 bases). Germline V lookup: CDR1 LGHDT, CDR2 YNNKEL (reference sequence). CDR3 length: 18 residues. V was pared by 7 bases and J by 0 bases, with 22 bases between. This chain's CDR3 is CASKLPEGGDIAKNIQYF. The CDR3 DNA reads TGTGCCAGCAAACTACCGGAGGGGGGGGACATAGCCAAAAACATTCAGTACTTC.

The chain uses TRBV18 and TRBJ1-1; 9 bases line up with TRBD1. V shed 3 bases, J shed 9 bases, and the junction held 8 bases outside the gene matches. Germline loops: CDR1 KGHSH, CDR2 LQKENI. This CDR3 is 14 amino acids long. CDR3 sequence reads: CASSPGQGRVKAFF. The CDR3 DNA reads as TGTGCCAGCTCACCCGGACAGGGGAGGGTAAAAGCTTTCTTT.

The chain recombines TRBV7-9 with TRBJ2-1, with 13 bases identical to TRBD2. The length of the CDR3 is 15 residues. Trimming cost V 3 bases and J 5 bases; bases outside gene matches: 1. Germline lookup yields CDR1 SEHNR and CDR2 FQNEAQ (reference sequence). In DNA, the CDR3 is TGTGCCAGCAGCTTCGGACTAGCGGGGGACAATGAGCAGTTCTTC. Protein sequence: CASSFGLAGDNEQFF.

This chain connects TRBV30 to TRBJ2-3; a weak D match, TRBD2 (6 bases). The ends were cut back, 4 bases at V and 3 bases at J, with 11 bases in the middle. Germline V gene sequence: CDR1 GTSNPN, CDR2 SVGIG (reference sequence). The length of the CDR3 is 13 residues. The CDR3 DNA follows: TGTGCCTGGAACCGGGAGATTACAGATACGCAGTATTTT. Translating it yields CAWNREITDTQYF.

The rearrangement joins TRBV6-2 or TRBV6-3 to TRBJ2-7; 7 bases map to TRBD1. Germline V CDR1 and CDR2: MNHEY, SVGEGT. V shed 2 bases and J 2 bases; nucleotides not matched to a gene: 3. CDR3 length equals 14 residues. CDR3 region: CASSYPGQAYEQYF. CDR3 bases: TGTGCCAGCAGTTACCCCGGACAGGCCTACGAGCAGTACTTC.

The chain joins TRBV24-1 to TRBJ2-1; tentative D call: TRBD2 (6 bases). The germline V gene has CDR1 KGHDR and CDR2 SFDVKD. Trimming pared 4 bases from V and 4 bases from J, leaving 13 bases between. This CDR3 comprises 15 residues. As DNA, the CDR3 is TGTGCCACCAGTGAGTCGCGGGGAAGTTACAATGAGCAGTTCTTC. It yields the protein CATSESRGSYNEQFF.

V gene TRBV7-2 combines with J gene TRBJ2-7, with 7 bases matching TRBD1. With 4 bases clipped from V and 6 bases from J, the junction kept 6 bases outside the gene matches. Germline CDR1 reads SGHTA; CDR2 reads FQGNSA. This CDR3 region has 13 residues. CDR3 sequence (DNA): TGTGCCAGCAGCTCTAGGGACAGCAGCGAGCAGTACTTC. Residues: CASSSRDSSEQYF.

The V gene is TRBV2, the J gene TRBJ1-2, with 11 bases identical to TRBD1. V shed 1 base, J shed 8 bases, and the junction held 9 bases outside the gene matches. Germline CDR1 SNHLY, CDR2 FYNNEI. The CDR3 totals 16 residues. CDR3 loop: CASSEGIGTGGEGYTF. CDR3 nucleotides: TGTGCCAGCAGTGAAGGAATAGGGACAGGGGGTGAGGGCTACACCTTC. The whole variable domain, filled in from reference TRBV2 and TRBJ1-2, reads EPEVTQTPSHQVTQMGQEVILRCVPISNHLYFYWYRQILGQKVEFLVSFYNNEISEKSEIFDDQFSVERPDGSNFTLKIRSTKLEDSAMYFCASSEGIGTGGEGYTFGSGTRLTVV.

V gene TRBV19 combines with J gene TRBJ2-7; D is perhaps TRBD1 (6 bases). The CDR3 loop spans 14 amino acids. V was pared by 4 bases and J by 3 bases, with 13 bases between. The germline gives CDR1 LNHDA, CDR2 SQIVND (reference sequence). DNA of the CDR3: TGTGCCAGTAGTAAACAGGGCCCCCTCTACGAGCAGTACTTC. Translation gives CASSKQGPLYEQYF.

This clone appeared a few times. The rearrangement links TRBV12-1 to TRBJ2-7; the D call TRBD2 from the table was never checked on the DNA. TRBV12-1 is recorded as a pseudogene. The CDR3 loop spans 13 amino acids. The CDR3 spells CASSLRGSYEQYF. DNA for the CDR3: TGTGCCAGCAGCTTGCGGGGATCCTACGAGCAGTACTTC.

The DNA of the CDR3 is TGCGCCAGCAGCCAAGGACTAGCGGGGGGCCCGTCTCAGTACTTC. Amino acids: CASSQGLAGGPSQYF. The chain couples TRBV4-3 to TRBJ2-5; 13 nucleotides agree with TRBD2. CDR1 is LGHNA and CDR2 is YSLEER in the germline V gene. The J segment lost 11 bases and the V segment lost 1 base, leaving 7 bases of the junction unmatched. This CDR3 is built from 15 residues.

V gene TRBV6-5 combines with J gene TRBJ2-3; possible D gene TRBD1, 6 bases. Germline-derived CDR1 and CDR2 are MNHEY and SVGAGI. Trimming removed 5 bases from V and 3 bases from J, with 12 bases in between. The CDR3 runs to 14 residues. CDR3 protein: CASSPYRATDTQYF. The DNA of the CDR3 is TGTGCCAGCAGTCCCTACAGGGCGACAGATACGCAGTATTTT.

J is TRBJ2-7 and V is TRBV7-9, with D unresolved. V gave up 5 bases and J gave up 4 bases, with 6 bases separating them. CDR1 SEHNR and CDR2 FQNEAQ come from the germline V gene (reference sequence). The CDR3 consists of 11 residues. The CDR3 spells CASSPQYEQYF. CDR3 DNA sequence: TGTGCCAGCAGCCCCCAGTACGAGCAGTACTTC.

This clone was seen a few times. The V call is TRBV28, the J call TRBJ2-7, with 7 bases matching TRBD2. The CDR3 is 13 amino acids. The germline V gene encodes CDR1 MDHEN and CDR2 SYDVKM. V lost 8 bases, J lost 2 bases, and 6 bases stayed unmatched. The CDR3 sequence: CASRGSGPYEQYF. The DNA for the CDR3 is TGTGCCAGCCGGGGTAGCGGGCCCTACGAGCAGTACTTC.

The J gene is TRBJ2-1, the V gene TRBV5-1; TRBD2 might be the D (5 bases). The CDR3 contains 13 residues. In germline, CDR1 is SGHRS, CDR2 YFSETQ. V shed 0 bases and J shed 10 bases, with 11 bases lying between them. CDR3 loop: CASSLEPGGEQFF. DNA of the CDR3: TGCGCCAGCAGCTTGGAGCCCGGAGGAGAGCAGTTCTTC.

V and J are TRBV7-9 and TRBJ2-2, with a possible D match to TRBD2 (5 bases). Germline values: CDR1 SEHNR, CDR2 FQNEAQ (reference sequence). V gave up 1 base and J gave up 6 bases, with 12 bases separating them. There are 15 residues in the CDR3. The CDR3 reads CASSLVEGGSGELFF. CDR3 DNA sequence: TGTGCCAGCAGCTTAGTAGAAGGAGGATCCGGGGAGCTGTTTTTT.

The chain uses TRBV7-9 and TRBJ2-1; D gene uncertain. CDR1 and CDR2 from the germline V gene are SEHNR and FQNEAQ (reference sequence). The CDR3 sequence is 13 residues long. Between the trimmed V and J ends, which lost 8 bases and 5 bases, there was a span of 13 bases. The CDR3, as DNA: TGTGCCAGCGCACCAAGTGAGGACAATGAGCAGTTCTTC. Translated: CASAPSEDNEQFF.

This sequence joins TRBV12-3 or TRBV12-4 and TRBJ2-1, with 7 positions matching TRBD2. Trimming took 5 bases from V and 14 from J; bases not matched to a gene: 12. This CDR3 comprises 13 residues. This CDR3 reads CASSARGLAGKFF. In DNA, the CDR3 is TGTGCCAGCAGTGCCCGTGGGTTAGCGGGTAAGTTCTTC.

This clone came up a few times. The chain carries TRBV3-1 (or the pseudogene TRBV3-2) and TRBJ1-1; TRBD1 matches 10 bases. Germline values: CDR1 LGHDT, CDR2 YNNKEL (reference sequence). With V trimmed by 4 bases and J by 4 bases, 12 bases remained unmatched. The CDR3 consists of 17 residues. CDR3 bases: TGTGCCAGCAGCCGAAGGACAGGGGGACCTAGTGGCACTGAAGCTTTCTTT. Amino acid sequence: CASSRRTGGPSGTEAFF.

The V call is TRBV2, the J call TRBJ2-1; TRBD2 aligns across 12 bases. J lost 6 bases, V lost 6 bases, and 9 bases had no gene match. This CDR3 has 16 residues. Germline CDR1 SNHLY, CDR2 FYNNEI. The CDR3 protein is CASSTTSGSFTNEQFF. The CDR3 nucleotides read TGTGCCAGCAGCACGACTAGCGGGAGCTTCACCAATGAGCAGTTCTTC. Based on the CDR3 plus reference TRBV2 and TRBJ2-1, the full variable domain is EPEVTQTPSHQVTQMGQEVILRCVPISNHLYFYWYRQILGQKVEFLVSFYNNEISEKSEIFDDQFSVERPDGSNFTLKIRSTKLEDSAMYFCASSTTSGSFTNEQFFGPGTRLTVL.

V gene TRBV7-2 combines with J gene TRBJ2-1, with unresolved D. CDR1 and CDR2 (germline): SGHTA, FQGNSA. Trimming cost V 0 bases and J 7 bases, with 16 bases left between them. CDR3 size: 16 residues. The DNA of the CDR3 is TGTGCCAGCAGCTTAGCGGTACTAACCTCCTTAAATGAGCAGTTCTTC. Residues: CASSLAVLTSLNEQFF.

In DNA, the CDR3 is TGTGCCACCAGTGATGCTTCCGGGACAGGGGATAGGTATGGCTACACCTTC. Translating it yields CATSDASGTGDRYGYTF. The chain employs TRBV24-1 and TRBJ1-2; 10 nucleotides align to TRBD1. V shed 3 bases and J 5 bases; nucleotides not matched to a gene: 11. Germline V gene lookup returns CDR1 KGHDR and CDR2 SFDVKD. This CDR3 spans 17 amino acids.